The source of this TCR beta chain is a study of lymphopenia after photon versus proton radiotherapy. The CDR3 has 14 amino acids. Trimming shortened V by 2 bases and J by 3 bases, and 10 bases separated the two germline ends. Germline V lookup: CDR1 SGHAT, CDR2 FQNNGV. Sequenced by immunoSEQ multiplex PCR; TCRdb stores in-frame clones only, minus some. The table has roughly 49,000 clones, about 92% seen once. The chain is built from TRBV11-2 and TRBJ1-1; D gene unclear. Source: peripheral blood, taken from a patient treated with photon-based radiotherapy. The TCR comes from a woman aged 40 to 49 with cholangiocarcinoma. Here the CDR3 DNA reads TGTGCCAGCAGCTTATCACAGTGGGACACTGAAGCTTTCTTT. Its protein product is CASSLSQWDTEAFF.